The T cell receptor beta chain under discussion was sequenced for a study of T cells in Graves' hyperthyroidism and ophthalmopathy. The germline CDR1 and CDR2 sequences are MNHEY and SVGAGI. The CDR3 sequence is 14 residues long. With 6 bases removed from V and 3 bases from J, the gap between germline ends came to 12 bases. The TCR beta CDR3 regions underwent amplification using RNA transcripts as the source. The primer set for the first-round RT-PCR of the TCR CDR3 was HTBI. TCRdb independently ran MiXCR on the multiplex PCR reads; one entry per CDR3 protein. The top ten clones hold 8.9% of a sample with about 840,000 distinct CDR3 sequences, about 38% of them seen once. This clonotype was seen only a few times.

This sequence was found in a man between 18 and 35 years old with Graves' hyperthyroidism. The specimen was blood. The chain joins TRBV6-5 to TRBJ1-5; possible D gene TRBD1, 5 bases. The CDR3 DNA is TGTGCCAGCAGCGCCGACAGTTACAATCAGCCCCAGCATTTT. Translated: CASSADSYNQPQHF.